The rows below give T cell receptor beta chains drawn from one sample of a study of control samples from healthy donors and cancer patients. TCRdb's table, derived via immunoSEQ multiplex PCR, lists solely in-frame clones and lacks some. The sample has roughly 130,000 clones; around nine tenths are singletons. The specimen was blood. The receptor source for this set is a man aged 18 to 35 in good health. Both conserved end residues are part of each CDR3. A D gene is named only where the DNA matches it firmly. Clone size is shown for a subset of rows, as once, few, many or a class of expanded clone.

v_gene: TRBV19
j_gene: TRBJ1-1
d_gene: -
abundance: -
CDR3aa: CATKSGAGLGDTEAFF
CDR3nt: TGTGCCACCAAAAGCGGAGCGGGGCTGGGTGACACTGAAGCTTTCTTT

v_gene: TRBV5-1
j_gene: TRBJ2-5
d_gene: -
abundance: -
CDR3aa: CASSLVGGAETQYF
CDR3nt: TGCGCCAGCAGCTTGGTTGGGGGCGCGGAGACCCAGTACTTC

v_gene: TRBV5-1
j_gene: TRBJ1-5
d_gene: -
abundance: -
CDR3aa: CASKPSKGRGLQPQHF
CDR3nt: TGCGCCAGCAAACCGAGTAAGGGGCGAGGACTTCAGCCCCAGCATTTT

v_gene: TRBV25-1
j_gene: TRBJ2-7
d_gene: -
abundance: once
CDR3aa: CASGWGDEQYF
CDR3nt: TGTGCCAGCGGTTGGGGGGACGAGCAGTACTTC

v_gene: TRBV5-1
j_gene: TRBJ2-1
d_gene: TRBD2
abundance: -
CDR3aa: CASSSSSLRTSGGPRDEQFF
CDR3nt: TGCGCCAGCAGCTCATCGTCTCTACGGACTAGCGGGGGGCCGAGGGATGAGCAGTTCTTC

v_gene: TRBV6-5
j_gene: TRBJ1-1
d_gene: -
abundance: -
CDR3aa: CASSRTAYTEAFF
CDR3nt: TGTGCCAGCAGTCGTACAGCTTACACTGAAGCTTTCTTT

v_gene: TRBV27
j_gene: TRBJ2-1
d_gene: -
abundance: -
CDR3aa: CASSLGGSYNEQFF
CDR3nt: TGTGCCAGCAGTTTGGGGGGCTCCTACAATGAGCAGTTCTTC

v_gene: TRBV6-4
j_gene: TRBJ1-1
d_gene: TRBD1
abundance: -
CDR3aa: CASKPGQQNTEAFF
CDR3nt: TGTGCCAGTAAACCGGGACAGCAGAACACTGAAGCTTTCTTT

v_gene: TRBV5-1
j_gene: TRBJ1-6
d_gene: -
abundance: few
CDR3aa: CASSSSRGPLSYNSPLHF
CDR3nt: TGCGCCAGCAGCTCGTCGCGGGGGCCGCTCTCCTATAATTCACCCCTCCACTTT

v_gene: TRBV30
j_gene: TRBJ1-6
d_gene: TRBD1
abundance: -
CDR3aa: CAWKQGAGNSPLHF
CDR3nt: TGTGCCTGGAAACAGGGGGCCGGTAATTCACCCCTCCACTTT

v_gene: TRBV6-2/TRBV6-3
j_gene: TRBJ2-7
d_gene: -
abundance: -
CDR3aa: CASSYGFYEQYF
CDR3nt: TGTGCCAGCAGTTACGGATTCTACGAGCAGTACTTC

v_gene: TRBV7-9
j_gene: TRBJ1-5
d_gene: TRBD1
abundance: -
CDR3aa: CASSSGQGGGGNQPQHF
CDR3nt: TGTGCCAGCAGCTCGGGACAGGGCGGGGGTGGCAATCAGCCCCAGCATTTT

v_gene: TRBV19
j_gene: TRBJ1-1
d_gene: -
abundance: few
CDR3aa: CASSITQNTEAFF
CDR3nt: TGTGCCAGTAGTATCACACAGAACACTGAAGCTTTCTTT

v_gene: TRBV18
j_gene: TRBJ2-7
d_gene: TRBD2
abundance: -
CDR3aa: CASSPGSGGITLEQYF
CDR3nt: TGTGCCAGCTCACCGGGGAGCGGGGGTATAACCCTCGAGCAGTACTTC

v_gene: TRBV5-4
j_gene: TRBJ1-1
d_gene: -
abundance: -
CDR3aa: CASSLVGGNTEAFF
CDR3nt: TGTGCCAGCAGCTTGGTAGGGGGAAACACTGAAGCTTTCTTT

v_gene: TRBV4-3
j_gene: TRBJ2-5
d_gene: TRBD1
abundance: -
CDR3aa: CASSQGDRVQETQYF
CDR3nt: TGCGCCAGCAGCCAAGGGGACAGGGTCCAAGAGACCCAGTACTTC

v_gene: TRBV18
j_gene: TRBJ1-5
d_gene: TRBD1
abundance: -
CDR3aa: CASSPQGASQPQHF
CDR3nt: TGTGCCAGCTCACCACAGGGGGCAAGTCAGCCCCAGCATTTT